This TCR beta chain was recovered during a study of T cell responses to AZD1222 COVID-19 vaccine (dated by TCRdb to about 2021). For the study in its entirety: TCR sequencing was performed for approximately 240 trial participants, of whom around 210 were given two doses of AZD1222 and around 25 were given two doses of MenACWY control vaccine. Enrollment into the trials was organized by age into subgroups of 18-55, 56-69 and 70-plus years, and those subgroups contained 148, 28 and 57 TCR-sequenced participants, respectively. General study outcomes and caveats: Conclusions about previously exposed vaccinees were limited because only a handful of AZD1222 recipients were SARS-CoV-2 seropositive at baseline. Participants were mostly white British and included more females than males, and it was suggested by the authors that clonal diversity may have been underestimated. In the small 56-69-year group, the increase in depth fell short of significance, most likely because of low power. Epitopes outside the regions mutated in the B.1.351 and B.1.1.7 variants were reportedly recognized by nearly half of the unique spike-specific TCRs. No day 14 peak-response samples were available, so repertoires were characterized only after the peak T cell response. Vaccine-associated CD4 TCRs spanned the whole spike protein, with dominant responses in regions 160-218 and 743-854. After two AZD1222 doses, both the breadth and the depth of spike-specific TCRs were significantly higher than at day 0 and than in MenACWY recipients.

CDR3 length: 11 amino acids, cysteine to phenylalanine. Just the 33-base CDR3 DNA is kept, in frame starting at base 1. Only a few counts were recorded for this clone. Its target antigen remains unknown. The junction departs from the called germline gene at one end, perhaps through a read error. The CDR3 regions of human TCRbeta chains were subjected to immunosequencing. The paper's processing steps were these. Repertoire TCRs were checked for matches against a reference library of SARS-CoV-2-specific TCRs that had been generated using the MIRA antigen-specificity platform. Breadth was defined as the fraction of unique TCRs that were SARS-CoV-2-associated, and depth was defined as the fraction of total T cells that were SARS-CoV-2-associated. Using the MIRA data, each spike-specific TCR was assigned both to the spike region to which the TCR was reactive and to a CD4 or CD8 class. Log10-transformed breadth and depth values were compared by one-way ANOVA with Sidak's multiple comparisons tests. The source is immuneACCESS, and TCRdb retained only in-frame sequences with V and J called. Part of the clones is not carried over; for the studies checked, unresolved V genes explain less than half of this, and the remainder is unexplained. The DNA gave D and trimming, while V, J and clone size come from that table. The sample table contains fewer than 200,000 clones; only one count was recorded for 85% to 95% of them. The ten most abundant clones make up about 1.5% of the sample.

The sample's time point label is to be understood as: about 28 days (+/-7) after the second vaccine dose. AZD1222 recipients with second doses at about 4 weeks or about 12 weeks were pooled, because spike-specific TCR depth and breadth did not differ between schedules. Samples from vaccinated people were obtained from the UK trials COV001 and COV002, which included a single-blind randomized controlled phase 2/3 trial of AZD1222 (ChAdOx1 nCoV-19) in healthy adults. For TCRbeta chain sequencing, PBMC samples were collected from trial participants at day 0 and at day 28 after the second dose. The sequence was obtained from an adult who received the AZD1222 COVID-19 vaccine. In this chain, TRBV12-3 or TRBV12-4 is recombined with TRBJ2-7; confidence is insufficient to name the D gene. Here the sequenced sample was peripheral blood, taken 28 days after the second AZD1222 dose. The DNA reads as follows: TGTGCCAGCAGCTTAGGCCACGAGCAGTACTTC. It is translated as CASSLGHEQYF.